What follows are 12 T cell receptor beta chains derived from one specimen sequenced in a study of PD-1 blockade in classical Hodgkin lymphoma. Time point described: cycle 4 day 1 (C4D1), after about 6 weeks of nivolumab. Each patient relapsed following autologous stem cell transplantation, and prior brentuximab vedotin exposure differed. The protocol was immunoSEQ multiplex PCR, while the TCRdb copy is restricted to in-frame clones and leaves out a portion. The repertoire has about 61,000 clones, 87% of them found once; the top ten carry around 8.1%. This sample comprised peripheral blood mononuclear cells (PBMCs), obtained before the fourth cycle of nivolumab. The receptors here all came from a human donor with classical Hodgkin lymphoma.

J is TRBJ2-1 and V is TRBV6-1, with TRBD2 matching 8 bases. Unmatched junction bases numbered 7, after V lost 4 bases and J lost 8 bases. Germline V gene sequence: CDR1 MNHNS, CDR2 SASEGT. The CDR3 runs to 14 residues. CDR3 sequence reads: CASSVGGAIYEQFF. The DNA of the CDR3 is TGTGCCAGCAGTGTCGGGGGGGCGATATATGAGCAGTTCTTC.

On this clone: The same CDR3 is also encoded by other DNA sequences in this sample. The chain's CDR3 is CASGKRGDNTGELFF. CDR3 nucleotides: TGTGCCAGCGGCAAGCGGGGGGATAACACCGGGGAGCTGTTTTTT. The V and J genes are TRBV6-5 and TRBJ2-2; 9 nucleotides agree with TRBD2. Germline CDR1 reads MNHEY; CDR2 reads SVGAGI. The CDR3 contains 15 residues. The V and J ends lost 8 bases and 2 bases, in that order; junction bases with no gene match: 6.

The genes are TRBV29-1 and TRBJ2-1; no clear D gene. This CDR3 has 12 residues. Trimming took 1 base from V and 7 from J, leaving 8 bases between them. Germline loops: CDR1 SQVTM, CDR2 ANQGSEA. The CDR3 region is CSVEGPWNEQFF. As DNA, the CDR3 is TGCAGCGTTGAAGGACCCTGGAATGAGCAGTTCTTC.

This chain uses TRBV2 with TRBJ1-4; a possible D gene is TRBD1 (5 bases). The germline gives CDR1 SNHLY, CDR2 FYNNEI. V lost 3 bases and J lost 8, with 13 bases in between. The CDR3 is made up of 14 amino acids. The CDR3 nucleotides read TGTGCCAGCAGTGAGGGCAGGGTAGCGGAAAAACTGTTTTTT. Encoded protein: CASSEGRVAEKLFF. The full variable domain, its missing parts supplied by reference TRBV2 and TRBJ1-4, is EPEVTQTPSHQVTQMGQEVILRCVPISNHLYFYWYRQILGQKVEFLVSFYNNEISEKSEIFDDQFSVERPDGSNFTLKIRSTKLEDSAMYFCASSEGRVAEKLFFGSGTQLSVL.

V usage is TRBV5-1 and J usage is TRBJ2-2, with D perhaps TRBD1 (6 bases). The germline CDR1 and CDR2 sequences are SGHRS and YFSETQ. Trimming left V 4 bases short and J 6 bases short, with 10 bases between. The CDR3 covers 13 residues. CDR3 in DNA: TGCGCCAGCAGCCCCAGGGGATCCGGGGAGCTGTTTTTT. The encoded protein is CASSPRGSGELFF.

This chain connects TRBV28 to TRBJ2-3; perhaps TRBD2 as D (6 bases). This CDR3 contains 14 residues. Between the trimmed V and J ends, which lost 5 bases and 2 bases, there was a span of 11 bases. The germline gives CDR1 MDHEN, CDR2 SYDVKM. The CDR3 sequence: CASSTGSLTDTQYF. DNA of the CDR3: TGTGCCAGCAGTACCGGGAGCCTCACAGATACGCAGTATTTT.

Remarks on this clone: The junction departs from the called germline gene at one end, perhaps through a read error. Other DNA sequences in this specimen translate into the identical CDR3. The chain uses TRBV4-1 and TRBJ2-7, with unresolved D. Germline V gene sequence: CDR1 MGHRA, CDR2 YSYEKL. The CDR3 runs 11 residues. The CDR3 sequence is CASSQAREQYF. CDR3 bases: TGTGCCAGCAGCCAAGCCCGCGAGCAGTACTTC.

The chain couples TRBV5-1 to TRBJ2-3, with D uncertain. Trimming took 7 bases from V and 2 from J, leaving 14 bases between them. The CDR3 length is 14 residues. Germline lookup yields CDR1 SGHRS and CDR2 YFSETQ. The CDR3 region has the DNA TGCGCCAGCCGTCCCGAGGCACACACAGATACGCAGTATTTT. Amino acid sequence: CASRPEAHTDTQYF.

The genes are TRBV7-7 and TRBJ2-7; D may correspond to TRBD1 or TRBD2 (6 bases each). V lost 2 bases and J lost 0, with 11 bases in between. The CDR3 contains 15 residues. Germline assignment: CDR1 SSHAT and CDR2 FNYEAQ (reference sequence). CDR3 DNA sequence: TGTGCCAGCAGCTTACTAGGGGGGCGCTCCTACGAGCAGTACTTC. Translated, it gives CASSLLGGRSYEQYF.

This chain links TRBV7-9 with TRBJ1-2, with D maybe TRBD1 (6 bases). The germline CDR1 and CDR2 sequences are SEHNR and FQNEAQ (reference sequence). This CDR3 has 14 residues. V dropped 1 base and J dropped 3 bases, with 9 bases sitting between them. The CDR3 coding sequence is TGTGCCAGCAGCTTAGGACAGGTGTACTATGGCTACACCTTC. It is translated as CASSLGQVYYGYTF. The whole variable domain, filled in from reference TRBV7-9 and TRBJ1-2, reads DTGVSQNPRHKITKRGQNVTFRCDPISEHNRLYWYRQTLGQGPEFLTYFQNEAQLEKSRLLSDRFSAERPKGSFSTLEIQRTEQGDSAMYLCASSLGQVYYGYTFGSGTRLTVV.

The CDR3 coding sequence is TGTGCCTGGAGTGTTCTTGGACAGATGAATCAGCCCCAGCATTTT. Protein: CAWSVLGQMNQPQHF. J is TRBJ1-5 and V is TRBV30, with D maybe TRBD1 (6 bases). The CDR3 runs to 15 residues. Looked up from germline, CDR1 is GTSNPN and CDR2 is SVGIG (reference sequence). Between the trimmed V and J ends, which lost 0 bases and 4 bases, there was a span of 13 bases.

V and J are TRBV5-6 and TRBJ1-1; D perhaps matches TRBD1 (5 bases). The ends were cut back, 0 bases at V and 2 bases at J, with 17 bases in the middle. CDR1 is SGHDT and CDR2 is YYEEEE in the germline V gene. The CDR3 has 17 residues. CDR3 residues: CASSLVRGVGFNTEAFF. The CDR3 DNA reads as TGTGCCAGCAGCTTGGTGAGGGGTGTCGGATTTAACACTGAAGCTTTCTTT.